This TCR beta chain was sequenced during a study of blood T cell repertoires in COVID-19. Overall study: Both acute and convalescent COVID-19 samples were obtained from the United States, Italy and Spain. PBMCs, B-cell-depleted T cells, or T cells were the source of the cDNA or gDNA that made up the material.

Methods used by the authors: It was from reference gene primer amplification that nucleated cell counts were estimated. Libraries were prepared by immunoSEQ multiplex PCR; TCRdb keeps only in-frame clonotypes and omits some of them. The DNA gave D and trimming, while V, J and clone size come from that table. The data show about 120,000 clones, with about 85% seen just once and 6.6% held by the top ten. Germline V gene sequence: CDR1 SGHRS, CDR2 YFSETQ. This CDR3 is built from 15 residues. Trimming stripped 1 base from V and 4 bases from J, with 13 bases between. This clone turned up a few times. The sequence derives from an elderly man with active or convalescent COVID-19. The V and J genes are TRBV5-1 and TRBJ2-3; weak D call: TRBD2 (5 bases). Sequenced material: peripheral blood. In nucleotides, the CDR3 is TGCGCCAGCAGCTTGAACGGGGTTTGGTCAGATACGCAGTATTTT. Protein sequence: CASSLNGVWSDTQYF.